This TCR beta chain is from a study of chemoradiotherapy in HPV16-positive cancers. Study overall: A couple of HPV16-positive patients' cells yielded candidate HPV-specific clones and common motifs. General study results and limits: During treatment, candidate HPV-specific clones and E7-related motifs expanded in tumor. HPV-responsive T-cell expansion during chemoradiotherapy was linked to improved recurrence-free survival in HPV16-positive patients. Functional assays defining HPV-specific T cells used only a couple of HPV16-positive patients.

The assay was immunoSEQ multiplex PCR, and TCRdb's table has in-frame clones only and misses some. The sample has approximately 1,900 clones, roughly 84% seen once; the top ten hold 7.5% to 9.5%. With respect to this clone: What it binds is not known.

Germline V lookup: CDR1 SGHRS, CDR2 YFSETQ. Trimming cost V 0 bases and J 10 bases; bases outside gene matches: 7. This CDR3 has 15 amino acids. The V call is TRBV5-1, the J call TRBJ1-4; the match to TRBD1 covers 9 bases. Sequenced here: tumor tissue, sampled from a patient who underwent chemoradiotherapy. This receptor was taken from a human donor with HPV-associated anogenital cancer. CDR3 DNA sequence: TGCGCCAGCAGCTTGGAACCGGGACAGGGAAGAAAACTGTTTTTT. Its protein product is CASSLEPGQGRKLFF.